This TCR beta chain was sequenced during a study of blood T cells in healthy people across ages. Overall study results and limits: Because sorting was not performed, PBMCs prevented conclusive naive versus antigen-experienced comparison.

With respect to this clonotype: Its antigen remains unidentified.

J lost 7 bases, V lost 3 bases, and 5 bases had no gene match. The CDR3 has 13 residues. Germline values: CDR1 KGHSH, CDR2 LQKENI. Through a sample-barcoded 5' primer and a J-beta primer mix, a second PCR was run for 7 to 11 cycles. TCRdb re-analysed the 5' RACE reads in MiXCR, keeping a single row per CDR3 protein. The data contain around 850,000 distinct CDR3 sequences, around 36% of them singletons. Source material: blood. V usage is TRBV18 and J usage is TRBJ2-7; 8 bases line up with TRBD2. The clonotype originates from a man aged 18 to 30 in good health. Written as DNA, the CDR3 is TGTGCCAGCTCACCCGGACTAGCTTCGGAGCAGTACTTC. It translates to CASSPGLASEQYF.